The entry that follows covers one T cell receptor (beta chain) sequence. The CDR3 extends over 13 amino acids. CDR1 MDHEN and CDR2 SYDVKM come from the germline V gene. V was pared by 7 bases and J by 6 bases, with 5 bases of the junction left unmatched. The entry originates in a study of blood T cell repertoires in COVID-19. Method: immunoSEQ multiplex PCR; TCRdb's copy keeps in-frame clones and lacks some. The repertoire has 150,000 to 200,000 clones, approximately 82% of them found once; the top ten carry around 5.2%. The V gene is TRBV28, the J gene TRBJ2-3, with 9 nucleotides matching TRBD2. The specimen sequenced was PBMCs or T cells enriched from blood (not recorded which). This sequence was found in a woman aged 55-69 years with acute COVID-19. The CDR3 DNA is TGTGCCAGCAATAGCGGGAGAGTCGATACGCAGTATTTT. This codes for CASNSGRVDTQYF. Together with reference TRBV28 and TRBJ2-3, the CDR3 gives the full variable domain: DVKVTQSSRYLVKRTGEKVFLECVQDMDHENMFWYRQDPGLGLRLIYFSYDVKMKEKGDIPEGYSVSREKKERFSLILESASTNQTSMYLCASNSGRVDTQYFGPGTRLTVL.